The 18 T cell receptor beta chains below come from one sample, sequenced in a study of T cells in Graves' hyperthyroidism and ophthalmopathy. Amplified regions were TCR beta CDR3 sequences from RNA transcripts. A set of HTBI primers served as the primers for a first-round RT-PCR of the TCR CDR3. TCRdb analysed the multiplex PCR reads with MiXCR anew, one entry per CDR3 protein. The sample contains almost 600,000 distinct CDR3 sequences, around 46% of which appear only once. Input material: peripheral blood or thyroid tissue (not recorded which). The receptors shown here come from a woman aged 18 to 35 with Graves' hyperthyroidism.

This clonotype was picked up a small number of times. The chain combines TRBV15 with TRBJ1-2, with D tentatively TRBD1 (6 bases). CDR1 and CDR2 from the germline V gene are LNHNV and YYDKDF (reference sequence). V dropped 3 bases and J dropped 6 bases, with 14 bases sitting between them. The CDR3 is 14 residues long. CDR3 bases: TGTGCCACCAGCAGCGTTGTGGGGGCGCATGGCTACACCTTC. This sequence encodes CATSSVVGAHGYTF.

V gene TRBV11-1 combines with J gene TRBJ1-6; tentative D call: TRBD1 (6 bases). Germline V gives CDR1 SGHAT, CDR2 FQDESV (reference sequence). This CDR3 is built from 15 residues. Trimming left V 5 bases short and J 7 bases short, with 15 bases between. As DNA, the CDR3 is TGTGCCAGCAGCACTTCCGGGACAACAAATTCACCCCTCCACTTT. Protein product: CASSTSGTTNSPLHF.

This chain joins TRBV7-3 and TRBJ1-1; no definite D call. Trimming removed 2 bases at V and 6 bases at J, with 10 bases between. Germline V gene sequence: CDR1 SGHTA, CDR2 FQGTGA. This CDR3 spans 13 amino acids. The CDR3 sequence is CASSLEGGPEAFF. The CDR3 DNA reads TGTGCCAGCAGCTTAGAGGGCGGCCCTGAAGCTTTCTTT.

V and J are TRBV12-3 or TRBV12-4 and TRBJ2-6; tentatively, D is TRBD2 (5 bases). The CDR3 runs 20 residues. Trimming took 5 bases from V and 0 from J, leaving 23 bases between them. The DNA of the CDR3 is TGTGCCAGCAGTCGGAACCGCGGGCAGGACTTAAACTCTGGGGCCAACGTCCTGACTTTC. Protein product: CASSRNRGQDLNSGANVLTF.

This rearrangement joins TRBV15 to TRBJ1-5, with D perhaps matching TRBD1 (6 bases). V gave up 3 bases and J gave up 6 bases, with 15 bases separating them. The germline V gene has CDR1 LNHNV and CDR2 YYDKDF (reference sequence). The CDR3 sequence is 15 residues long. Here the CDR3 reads CATSSLETGIQPQHF. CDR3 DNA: TGTGCCACCAGCAGCTTGGAGACAGGAATTCAGCCCCAGCATTTT.

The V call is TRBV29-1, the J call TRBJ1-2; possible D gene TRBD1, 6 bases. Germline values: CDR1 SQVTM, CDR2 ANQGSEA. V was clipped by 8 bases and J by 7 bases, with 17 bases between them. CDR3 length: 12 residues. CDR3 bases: TGCAGCCAAGATACCGGGGGCGCTGGCTACACCTTC. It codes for CSQDTGGAGYTF.

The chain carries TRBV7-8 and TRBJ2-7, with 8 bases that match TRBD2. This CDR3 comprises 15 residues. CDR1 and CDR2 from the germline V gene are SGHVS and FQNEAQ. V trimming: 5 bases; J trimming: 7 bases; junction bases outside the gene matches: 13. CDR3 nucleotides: TGTGCCAGCAGCCTGGGGACTAGTAGAGGCAATGAGCAGTACTTC. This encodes CASSLGTSRGNEQYF. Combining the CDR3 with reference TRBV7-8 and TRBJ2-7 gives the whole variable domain GAGVSQSPRYKVAKRGQDVALRCDPISGHVSLFWYQQALGQGPEFLTYFQNEAQLDKSGLPSDRFFAERPEGSVSTLKIQRTQQEDSAVYLCASSLGTSRGNEQYFGPGTRLTVT.

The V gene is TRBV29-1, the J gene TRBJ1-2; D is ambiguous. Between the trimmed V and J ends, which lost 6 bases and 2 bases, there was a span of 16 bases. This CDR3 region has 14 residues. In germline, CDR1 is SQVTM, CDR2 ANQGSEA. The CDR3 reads CSVTTLTVNYGYTF. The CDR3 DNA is TGCAGCGTCACCACCTTGACGGTAAACTATGGCTACACCTTC.

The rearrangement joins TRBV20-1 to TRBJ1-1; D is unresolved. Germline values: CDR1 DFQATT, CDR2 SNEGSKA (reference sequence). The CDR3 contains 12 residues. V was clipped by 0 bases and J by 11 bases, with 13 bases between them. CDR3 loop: CSAREAGVEAFF. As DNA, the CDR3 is TGCAGTGCTAGAGAAGCGGGAGTTGAGGCTTTCTTT.

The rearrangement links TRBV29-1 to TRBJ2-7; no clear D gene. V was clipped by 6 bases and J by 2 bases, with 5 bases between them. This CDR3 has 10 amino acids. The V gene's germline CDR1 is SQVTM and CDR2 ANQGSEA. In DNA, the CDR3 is TGCAGCGTCGAGACCTACGAGCAGTACTTC. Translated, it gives CSVETYEQYF.

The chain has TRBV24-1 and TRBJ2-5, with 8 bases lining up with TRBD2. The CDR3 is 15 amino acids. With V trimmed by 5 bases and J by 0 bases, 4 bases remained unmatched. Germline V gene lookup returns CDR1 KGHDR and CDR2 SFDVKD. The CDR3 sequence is CATSALAGNQETQYF. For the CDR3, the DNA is TGTGCCACCAGTGCTCTAGCGGGCAACCAAGAGACCCAGTACTTC.

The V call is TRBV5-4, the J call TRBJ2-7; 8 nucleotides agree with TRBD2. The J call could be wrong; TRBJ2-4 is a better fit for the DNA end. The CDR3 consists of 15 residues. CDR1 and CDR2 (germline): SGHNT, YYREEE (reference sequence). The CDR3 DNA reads TGTGCCAGCAGCCCGGGCGGGGGGGCCAAAAACATTCAGTACTTC. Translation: CASSPGGGAKNIQYF.

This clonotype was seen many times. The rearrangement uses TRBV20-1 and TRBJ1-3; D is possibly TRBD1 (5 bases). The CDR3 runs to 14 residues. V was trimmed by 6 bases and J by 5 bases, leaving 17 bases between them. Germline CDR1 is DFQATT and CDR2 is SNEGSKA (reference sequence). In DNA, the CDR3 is TGCAGTGCCTCGGACATGAACAAGCGAAACACCATATATTTT. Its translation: CSASDMNKRNTIYF.

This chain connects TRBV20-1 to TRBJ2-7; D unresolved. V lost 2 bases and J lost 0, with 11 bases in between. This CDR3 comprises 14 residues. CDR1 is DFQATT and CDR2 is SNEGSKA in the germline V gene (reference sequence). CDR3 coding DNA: TGCAGTGCTAGAAAAAAGTGGGACTCCTACGAGCAGTACTTC. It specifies CSARKKWDSYEQYF.

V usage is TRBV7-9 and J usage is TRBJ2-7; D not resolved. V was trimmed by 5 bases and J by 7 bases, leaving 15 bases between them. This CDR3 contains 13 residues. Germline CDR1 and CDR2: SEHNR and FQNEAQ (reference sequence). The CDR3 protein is CASSQARYNEQYF. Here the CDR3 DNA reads TGTGCCAGCAGCCAAGCGAGGTACAATGAGCAGTACTTC.

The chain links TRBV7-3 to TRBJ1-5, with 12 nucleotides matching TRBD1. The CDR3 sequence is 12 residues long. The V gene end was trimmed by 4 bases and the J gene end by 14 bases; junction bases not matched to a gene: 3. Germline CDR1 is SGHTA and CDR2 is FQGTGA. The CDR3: CASSWDRGQEHF. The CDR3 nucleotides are TGTGCCAGCAGCTGGGACAGGGGGCAAGAGCATTTT.

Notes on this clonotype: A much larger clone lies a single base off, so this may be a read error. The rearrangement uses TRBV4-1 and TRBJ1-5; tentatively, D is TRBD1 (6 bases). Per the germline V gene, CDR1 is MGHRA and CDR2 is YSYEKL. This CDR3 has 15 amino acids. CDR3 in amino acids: CASSAKIQGNQSQHF. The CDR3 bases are TGCGCCAGCAGCGCTAAAATACAGGGCAATCAGTCCCAGCATTTT.

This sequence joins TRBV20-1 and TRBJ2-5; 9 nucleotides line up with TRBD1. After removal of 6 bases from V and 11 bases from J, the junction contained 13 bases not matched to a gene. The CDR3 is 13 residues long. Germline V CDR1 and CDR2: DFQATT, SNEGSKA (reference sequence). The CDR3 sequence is CSATRDRDVEQYF. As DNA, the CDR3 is TGCAGTGCCACCCGGGACAGGGATGTTGAGCAGTACTTC.